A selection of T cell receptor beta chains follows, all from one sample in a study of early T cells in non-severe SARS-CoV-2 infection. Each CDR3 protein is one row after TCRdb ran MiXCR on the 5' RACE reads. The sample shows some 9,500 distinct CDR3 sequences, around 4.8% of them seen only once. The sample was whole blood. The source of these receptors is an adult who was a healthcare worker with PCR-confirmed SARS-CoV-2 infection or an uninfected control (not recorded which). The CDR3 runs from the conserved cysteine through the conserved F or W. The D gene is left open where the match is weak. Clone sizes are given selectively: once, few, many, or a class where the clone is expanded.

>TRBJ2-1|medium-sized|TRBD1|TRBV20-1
TGCAGTGCTAGGGGACAGGGGTTCAATGAGCAGTTCTTC
CSARGQGFNEQFF
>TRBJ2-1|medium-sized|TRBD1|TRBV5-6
TGTGCCAGCAGCTGGGAATGGACAGGACGACCCTACAATGAGCAGTTCTTC
CASSWEWTGRPYNEQFF
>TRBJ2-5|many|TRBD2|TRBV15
TGTGCCACCAGCAGAGAACTAGCGGGAGGGGAGACCCAGTACTTC
CATSRELAGGETQYF
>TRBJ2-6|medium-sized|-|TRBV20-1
TGCAGTGCTAGAGATCTAGGGGCCAACGTCCTGACTTTC
CSARDLGANVLTF
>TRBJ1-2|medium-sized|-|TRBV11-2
TGTGCCAGCAGCCGGGACTATCTTACCCCCTACTATGGCTACACCTTC
CASSRDYLTPYYGYTF
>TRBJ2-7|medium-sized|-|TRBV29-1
TGCAGCGTTGAAGATGGCAGGGGCTACGAGCAGTACTTC
CSVEDGRGYEQYF
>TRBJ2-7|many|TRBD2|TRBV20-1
TGCAGTGCTAGGGGGACTAGCGGATACGAGCAGTACTTC
CSARGTSGYEQYF
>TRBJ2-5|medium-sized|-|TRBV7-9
TGTGCCAGCAGCTTGATTGTGAAGACCCAGTACTTC
CASSLIVKTQYF
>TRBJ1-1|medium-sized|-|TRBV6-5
TGTGCCAGCAGAATAAACACTGAAGCTTTCTTT
CASRINTEAFF
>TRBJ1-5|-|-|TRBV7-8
TGTGCCAGCAGCTTAGCACGGCAGGAGAATCAGCCCCAGCATTTT
CASSLARQENQPQHF
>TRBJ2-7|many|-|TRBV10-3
TGTGCCATCAGTGAGTCGAACGAGCAGTACTTC
CAISESNEQYF
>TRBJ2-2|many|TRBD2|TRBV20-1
TGCAGTGCTAGACTAGCGGGAGGGGCCGGGGAGCTGTTTTTT
CSARLAGGAGELFF
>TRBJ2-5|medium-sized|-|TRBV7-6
TGTGCCAGCAGCTTAGGCCATAGGGAGACCCAGTACTTC
CASSLGHRETQYF
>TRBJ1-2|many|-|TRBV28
TGTGCCAGCAGACTAAGGGGGGTAGTGGATGGCTACACCTTC
CASRLRGVVDGYTF
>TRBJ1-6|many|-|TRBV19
TGTGCCAGTAGAGGGGGCTCCTATAATTCACCCCTCCACTTT
CASRGGSYNSPLHF
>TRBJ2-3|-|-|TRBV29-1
TGCAGCGTTAATAGTGGGGACAAGGGCACAGATACGCAGTATTTT
CSVNSGDKGTDTQYF
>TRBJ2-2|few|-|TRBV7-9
TGTGCCAGCAGCGGCTCTCGGGAGCTGTTTTTT
CASSGSRELFF
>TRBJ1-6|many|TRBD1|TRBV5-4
TGTGCCAGCAGCTCGGACAGGAGCTCCTATAATTCACCCCTCCACTTT
CASSSDRSSYNSPLHF
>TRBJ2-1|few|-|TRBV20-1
TGCAGTGCGCCTTCCGGAGAGGGCCGTAGATACAATGAGCAGTTCTTC
CSAPSGEGRRYNEQFF
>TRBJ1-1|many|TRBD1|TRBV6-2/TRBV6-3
TGTGCCAGCAGTTATTCGACCGGGACAGGGACGAACACTGAAGCTTTCTTT
CASSYSTGTGTNTEAFF
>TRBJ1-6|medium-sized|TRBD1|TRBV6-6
TGTGCCAGCAGTACGGACAGGGGCCCCCCGTATGGGGATTCACCCCTCCACTTT
CASSTDRGPPYGDSPLHF
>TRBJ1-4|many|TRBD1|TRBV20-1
TGCAGTGCTAGAAGGGACAGGGGTAATGAAAAACTGTTTTTT
CSARRDRGNEKLFF
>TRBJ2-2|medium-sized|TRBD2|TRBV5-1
TGCGCCAGCAGCCCAACACTAGCGGGGAACACCGGGGAGCTGTTTTTT
CASSPTLAGNTGELFF
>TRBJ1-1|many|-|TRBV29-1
TGCAGCGTTGTAGGACACTTGGGGGCTTTCTTT
CSVVGHLGAFF
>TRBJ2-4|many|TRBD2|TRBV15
TGTGCCACCAGCAGTAGGACCAGCGGGGGATTCCTAGCCAAAAACATTCAGTACTTC
CATSSRTSGGFLAKNIQYF
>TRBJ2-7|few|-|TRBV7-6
TGTGCCAGCAGCTCCGGAACAGGGCCCCTCCACGAGCAGTACTTC
CASSSGTGPLHEQYF
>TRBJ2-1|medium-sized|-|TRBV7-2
TGTGCCAGCAGCCGGACCGCGGGACAGAGCTCCTACAATGAGCAGTTCTTC
CASSRTAGQSSYNEQFF
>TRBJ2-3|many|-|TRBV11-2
TGTGCCAGCAGCCCCGGGGATACGCAGTATTTT
CASSPGDTQYF
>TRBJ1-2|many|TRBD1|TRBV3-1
TGTGCCAGCAGCCCGGGACAGGGAGGTGGCTACACCTTC
CASSPGQGGGYTF
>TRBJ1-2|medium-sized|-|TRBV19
TGTGCCACCACGAGCGGGGGTGAGGACTATGGCTACACCTTC
CATTSGGEDYGYTF
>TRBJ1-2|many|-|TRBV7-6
TGTGCCAGCAGCGGGATGAACAACTATGGCTACACCTTC
CASSGMNNYGYTF
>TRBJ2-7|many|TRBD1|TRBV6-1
TGTGCCAGCAGTGTTCGGACAGGGGGCATCGAGCAGTACTTC
CASSVRTGGIEQYF
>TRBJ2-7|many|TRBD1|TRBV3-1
TGTGCCAGCAGCCAAGAGGACAGGGTATCCGAGCAGTACTTC
CASSQEDRVSEQYF